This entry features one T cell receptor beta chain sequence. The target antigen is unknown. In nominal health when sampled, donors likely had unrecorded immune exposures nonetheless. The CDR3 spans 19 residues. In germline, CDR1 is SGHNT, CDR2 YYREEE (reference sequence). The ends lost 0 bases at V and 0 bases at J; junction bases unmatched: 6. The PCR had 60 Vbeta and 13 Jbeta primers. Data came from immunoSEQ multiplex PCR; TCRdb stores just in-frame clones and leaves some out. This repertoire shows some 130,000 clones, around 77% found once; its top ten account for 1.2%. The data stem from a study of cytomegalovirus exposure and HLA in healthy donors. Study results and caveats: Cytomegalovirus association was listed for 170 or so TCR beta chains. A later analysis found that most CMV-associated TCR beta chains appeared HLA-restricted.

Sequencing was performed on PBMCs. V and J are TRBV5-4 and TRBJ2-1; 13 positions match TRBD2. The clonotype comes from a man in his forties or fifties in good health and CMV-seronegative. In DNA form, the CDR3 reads TGTGCCAGCAGCTTGGCGGGACTAGCGGGATCAGGCTCCTACAATGAGCAGTTCTTC. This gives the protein CASSLAGLAGSGSYNEQFF.